This section outlines one T cell receptor beta chain sequence together with its context. Antigen specificity is unknown. The PCR made use of 60 Vbeta and 13 Jbeta primers. The assay was immunoSEQ multiplex PCR, and TCRdb's table has in-frame clones only and misses some. The table includes 65,000 to 100,000 clones, approximately 79% detected once. The data are from a study of cytomegalovirus exposure and HLA in healthy donors. Study-wide background: Ancestry clustering placed around 80% of roughly 400 genotyped donors in the Caucasian-associated cluster.

Study-wide results and caveats: An analysis done earlier found most TCR beta V segments productive about 90% or about 30% of the time. Per a later analysis, about 17,000 TCR beta sequences showed association with HLA alleles at 0.05 false discovery rate.

The CDR3 extends over 13 amino acids. Germline CDR1 reads SGHVS; CDR2 reads FQNEAQ. V shed 4 bases and J shed 6 bases, with 13 bases lying between them. The receptor's source is a female donor in good health and CMV-seronegative. The specimen was PBMCs. The chain employs TRBV7-8 and TRBJ2-7, with D perhaps matching TRBD2 (6 bases). CDR3 region: CASSSRQEGEQYF. The CDR3, as DNA: TGTGCCAGCAGCTCCAGGCAGGAGGGCGAGCAGTACTTC. The whole variable domain, filled in from reference TRBV7-8 and TRBJ2-7, reads GAGVSQSPRYKVAKRGQDVALRCDPISGHVSLFWYQQALGQGPEFLTYFQNEAQLDKSGLPSDRFFAERPEGSVSTLKIQRTQQEDSAVYLCASSSRQEGEQYFGPGTRLTVT.